What follows is one TCR beta chain and its context. It has no known antigen specificity. Base qualities are not at hand, and no much larger clone is one base apart. The sample originates from a study of blood T cell repertoires in COVID-19 (dated by TCRdb to the early 2020s). Looking at the study overall: The collaborator samples originated in the United States, Italy and Spain and spanned the acute and convalescent phases of COVID-19. The prospective study material was composed of cDNA or gDNA derived from T cells, B-cell-depleted T cells, or PBMCs. Subjects who had been exposed to COVID-19, were actively infected with it, or had recovered from it provided the deeply sampled blood TCRbeta repertoires that made up the dataset. The repertoires were released in a freely available public database meant as a resource for research on the immune response to SARS-CoV-2. The samples were drawn from two sources: the first 160 participants of the ongoing ImmuneRACE study, and 1,200 or so subjects contributed by 6 global collaborators. The sample metadata nearly always contained a de-identified subject ID, COVID-19 status, age in years and sex. Where available, HLA class I and class II types were obtained from metadata supplied by the sample provider rather than from assay-based typing. Overall study outcomes, separate from this receptor: The quantity of clinical and demographic metadata differed by source and by participant and was supplied without curation.

TCRbeta CDR3 regions were amplified from genomic DNA using the immunoSEQ Assay, a bias-controlled multiplex PCR. Per the original workflow: The number of nucleated cells in each sample was estimated from the amplification of reference gene primers within the assay. Sequence reads were collapsed and filtered to measure the absolute abundance of every unique TCRbeta CDR3 rearrangement. For each sample, productive Simpson clonality was calculated as the square root of Simpson's diversity index across productive rearrangements. The source is immuneACCESS, and TCRdb retained only in-frame sequences with V and J called. Part of the clones is not carried over; for the studies checked, unresolved V genes explain less than half of this, and the remainder is unexplained. The V and J calls and the clone size are those of that table, but D and trimming were determined from the DNA. Here the sample has roughly 250,000 clones; approximately 89% occur a single time. The ten largest make up approximately 2.3% of the sample.

Collaborating institutions collected whole blood in K2EDTA tubes following their own protocols. For TCRbeta analysis, collaborators shipped samples as frozen whole blood, isolated PBMCs, or DNA extracted from either of those sample types. The germline V gene gives CDR1 as SGHVS and CDR2 as FQNEAQ. After removal of 5 bases from V and 4 bases from J, the junction retains 11 bases not matched to a gene. The CDR3 goes from the cysteine to the phenylalanine over 16 residues. Only CDR3 DNA remains: 48 bases, in frame from the first base. Here the chain combines TRBV7-8 and TRBJ1-3; the central 7 bases match TRBD1. Sequencing used peripheral blood. The clonotype comes from a woman aged 45-65 years with acute or convalescent COVID-19. The DNA sequence is as follows: TGTGCCAGCAGCCCCCGGGACAGCTATGGAGGAAACACCATATATTTT. Its translation is CASSPRDSYGGNTIYF.